This T cell receptor beta chain was found in a study of blood T cell repertoires in COVID-19. Study details: Italy, Spain and the United States were the sources of the convalescent and acute COVID-19 samples. In each case, the material was cDNA or gDNA derived from T cells, B-cell-depleted T cells, or PBMCs.

This CDR3 spans 14 amino acids. The trim removed 5 bases at V and 1 base at J, leaving 4 bases unmatched. The germline gives CDR1 SGHNT, CDR2 YYREEE (reference sequence). Per the original methods: Quantification of nucleated cells was approximated via reference gene primer amplification. The assay was immunoSEQ multiplex PCR, and TCRdb's table has in-frame clones only and misses some. Clone size and the V and J calls come from that table; the DNA yielded D and trimming. Of about 240,000 clones listed, about 86% were seen once; the top ten hold 5.5% to 6.5%. The J gene is TRBJ2-3, the V gene TRBV5-4; TRBD2 aligns across 7 bases. The sample taken for sequencing was peripheral blood. This TCR was recovered from a man between 60 and 75 years old with acute or convalescent COVID-19. The CDR3 spells CASRSSGRTDTQYF. CDR3 DNA: TGTGCCAGCAGATCTAGCGGTCGCACAGATACGCAGTATTTT.